The source of this TCR beta chain is a study of blood T cell repertoires in COVID-19. Seattle patient enrollment occurred during active infection, with longitudinal follow-up thereafter. TCRdb's copy holds only in-frame clones and misses some; the assay was immunoSEQ multiplex PCR. The table has approximately 90,000 clones, about 83% seen once. The length of the CDR3 is 13 residues. CDR1 SGHAT and CDR2 FQNNGV come from the germline V gene. Trimming took 4 bases from V and 5 from J, leaving 11 bases between them. This chain links TRBV11-2 with TRBJ1-1; D gene ambiguous. This receptor was identified in a man aged 70 or older with COVID-19, enrolled during active disease. The specimen was peripheral blood. The CDR3 DNA reads TGTGCCAGCAGCTCCGCCGGTAGTACTGAAGCTTTCTTT. This gives the protein CASSSAGSTEAFF.